This TCR beta chain was sequenced in a study of Graves' ophthalmopathy and Graves' hyperthyroidism. This CDR3 is 14 amino acids long. The germline V gene encodes CDR1 SQVTM and CDR2 ANQGSEA. V was pared by 7 bases and J by 3 bases, with 18 bases between. Amplification targeted the TCR beta CDR3 regions, with RNA transcripts as the source material. The first-round RT-PCR employed HTBI primers together with the Qiagen OneStep RT-PCR kit. A multiplex PCR was then performed as the second round. From the multiplex PCR reads, TCRdb called clonotypes with MiXCR, one entry per CDR3 protein. The table lists around 1.1 million distinct CDR3 sequences, about 35% of them singletons.

The sequencing sample was made of peripheral blood or thyroid tissue (not recorded which). The chain has TRBV29-1 and TRBJ1-2, with D perhaps matching TRBD1 (5 bases). The clonotype originates from an adult man with Graves' hyperthyroidism. For the CDR3, the DNA is TGCAGCGGGGAGACTAGGGGCAGCCACTATGGCTACACCTTC. Translation: CSGETRGSHYGYTF.